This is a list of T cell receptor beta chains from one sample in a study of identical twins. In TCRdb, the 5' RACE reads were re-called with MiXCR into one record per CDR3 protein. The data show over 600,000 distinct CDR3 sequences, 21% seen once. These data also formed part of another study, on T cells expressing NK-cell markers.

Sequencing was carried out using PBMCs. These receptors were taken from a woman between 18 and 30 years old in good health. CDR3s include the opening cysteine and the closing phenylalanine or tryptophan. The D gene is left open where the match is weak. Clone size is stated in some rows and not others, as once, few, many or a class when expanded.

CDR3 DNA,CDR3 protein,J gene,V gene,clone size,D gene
TGTGCTAGCAGCTTAACAGCGGGGGCTGGTGATACGCAGTATTTT,CASSLTAGAGDTQYF,TRBJ2-3,TRBV7-7,-,TRBD2
TGTGCCTGGACGATAGGGGGGACTACCTACAATGAGCAGTTCTTC,CAWTIGGTTYNEQFF,TRBJ2-1,TRBV30,few,-
TGTGCCAGCTCCCGGACTAGCGGGGGGTACACCAGGGAGCTGTTTTTT,CASSRTSGGYTRELFF,TRBJ2-2,TRBV25-1,once,TRBD2
TGCGCCAGCAGACCGATCTATAAAGCGTCTCAAGAGACCCAGTACTTC,CASRPIYKASQETQYF,TRBJ2-5,TRBV5-1,-,-
TGTGCCAGCTCACCAAACGTTGGCGGGAGGGACTACGAGCAGTACTTC,CASSPNVGGRDYEQYF,TRBJ2-7,TRBV18,few,TRBD2
TGTGCCAGCAGCTTAGTCGGCGGGAGCGGATACAATGAGCAGTTCTTC,CASSLVGGSGYNEQFF,TRBJ2-1,TRBV7-6,-,TRBD2
TGTGCCAGCAGTTTCCTGGACAGGGTAAACGAGCAGTACTTC,CASSFLDRVNEQYF,TRBJ2-7,TRBV28,-,TRBD1
TGTGCCAGCAGTGCGGAGGGAGATACGCAGTATTTT,CASSAEGDTQYF,TRBJ2-3,TRBV2,-,-
TGTGCCAGCAGCCGGGACCAAAGCACAGATACGCAGTATTTT,CASSRDQSTDTQYF,TRBJ2-3,TRBV12-3/TRBV12-4,few,-
TGCGCCAGCAGCTTGGAGGCAGGATCACCCCTCCACTTT,CASSLEAGSPLHF,TRBJ1-6,TRBV5-1,few,-
TGTGCCAGCAGCAACCGACAGGGGAGCCACATTCAGTACTTC,CASSNRQGSHIQYF,TRBJ2-4,TRBV7-9,few,TRBD1
TGCAGCCCGGACGCGGGGGGCCCCACAGATACGCAGTATTTT,CSPDAGGPTDTQYF,TRBJ2-3,TRBV20-1,-,TRBD2
TGCAGTGCTAGCCCCGCCACAGATACGCAGTATTTT,CSASPATDTQYF,TRBJ2-3,TRBV20-1,-,-
TGCAGTGCTAGGGCGGGGATTAGCACAGATACGCAGTATTTT,CSARAGISTDTQYF,TRBJ2-3,TRBV20-1,-,-
TGTGCCAGCAGCCCGCCAGAGGCCGCCTACGAGCAGTACTTC,CASSPPEAAYEQYF,TRBJ2-7,TRBV5-6,-,-
TGTGCCAGCTCACCGAATTATAACGCGGAGGGGGGCTACGAGCAGTACTTC,CASSPNYNAEGGYEQYF,TRBJ2-7,TRBV18,-,-
TGTGCCAGCAAGCGGCGCGACAGCTCCTACAATGAGCAGTTCTTC,CASKRRDSSYNEQFF,TRBJ2-1,TRBV6-2/TRBV6-3,few,-
TGTGCCAGCAGTTCAGGGGTGAATAGCAATCAGCCCCAGCATTTT,CASSSGVNSNQPQHF,TRBJ1-5,TRBV5-5,-,-
TGTGCCAGCTCCTACCAAAACATTCAGTACTTC,CASSYQNIQYF,TRBJ2-4,TRBV2,-,-
TGTGCCACCCGTGGGGGGGGGCCGGGCAATGAGCAGTTCTTC,CATRGGGPGNEQFF,TRBJ2-1,TRBV24-1,-,-
TGTGCCAGCAGTCCTCGGACAGCCCAAGAGACCCAGTACTTC,CASSPRTAQETQYF,TRBJ2-5,TRBV12-3/TRBV12-4,few,-
TGTGCCAGCAGTGTCGGGACAGGCTATGTCAATCAGCCCCAGCATTTT,CASSVGTGYVNQPQHF,TRBJ1-5,TRBV12-3/TRBV12-4,-,TRBD1
TGCGCCAGCAGTCAGACAGGGGAAATAGGTCAGCCCCAGCATTTT,CASSQTGEIGQPQHF,TRBJ1-5,TRBV23-1,-,TRBD1
TGTGCTAGTGGTTTGCGAGGGGTCGCCGGGGCCAACGTCCTGACTTTC,CASGLRGVAGANVLTF,TRBJ2-6,TRBV12-5,-,-
TGCAGCGTTGAAAGGAACGGAAACACCATATATTTT,CSVERNGNTIYF,TRBJ1-3,TRBV29-1,-,-
TGTGCCAGCACCCGAGGAGGGATCTACGAGCAGTACTTC,CASTRGGIYEQYF,TRBJ2-7,TRBV12-3/TRBV12-4,-,-
TGTGCCAGCAGTCCCAGACTAGTTTCCGAGACCCAGTACTTC,CASSPRLVSETQYF,TRBJ2-5,TRBV2,once,-
TGCAGTGCTGGCACAGGGGAGCATGGGGCCAACGTCCTGACTTTC,CSAGTGEHGANVLTF,TRBJ2-6,TRBV20-1,many,TRBD1
TGTGCCACCAGTGACCCCGCCGGGACTAGCTTGGGGTACCAAGAGACCCAGTACTTC,CATSDPAGTSLGYQETQYF,TRBJ2-5,TRBV24-1,few,TRBD2
TGTGCCAGCAGCTTCGACCTGGGACTAGCGGGAGCGTCAGCAGATACGCAGTATTTT,CASSFDLGLAGASADTQYF,TRBJ2-3,TRBV2,-,TRBD2
TGCGCCAGCAGCCAATCCCAGGGGCCTTACAGCACAGATACGCAGTATTTT,CASSQSQGPYSTDTQYF,TRBJ2-3,TRBV4-1,-,-
TGTGCCAGCAGCTTAGGGTCGGGAGGATCGGCCGAGCAGTACTTC,CASSLGSGGSAEQYF,TRBJ2-7,TRBV7-2,-,TRBD2
TGTGCCAGCACCGAACCCAGCCGGTACGAGCAGTACTTC,CASTEPSRYEQYF,TRBJ2-7,TRBV11-3,few,-
TGTGCCAGCAGCCAAGATGGGCGGGGGGGCGGCTCCTACAATGAGCAGTTCTTC,CASSQDGRGGGSYNEQFF,TRBJ2-1,TRBV3-1,-,TRBD2
TGTGCCAGCAGTTCTATCAAGGACAGACTAGCCAAAAACATTCAGTACTTC,CASSSIKDRLAKNIQYF,TRBJ2-4,TRBV6-2/TRBV6-3,-,-
TGTGCCATGAGAGGGGGCGAAACAGATACGCAGTATTTT,CAMRGGETDTQYF,TRBJ2-3,TRBV10-3,many,TRBD1
TGTGCCAGCAGGGTTACCAACACTGAAGCTTTCTTT,CASRVTNTEAFF,TRBJ1-1,TRBV12-3/TRBV12-4,-,-
TGTGCCACCAGCACTAGCGGGAGTCCCACAGATACGCAGTATTTT,CATSTSGSPTDTQYF,TRBJ2-3,TRBV24-1,few,TRBD2
TGTGCCAGCAGTGAAGGATTGCTCCAAGAGACCCAGTACTTC,CASSEGLLQETQYF,TRBJ2-5,TRBV6-1,-,-
TGTGCCAGCGCCCCTGGCGGAAAAAACATTCAGTACTTC,CASAPGGKNIQYF,TRBJ2-4,TRBV12-3/TRBV12-4,-,-
TGTGCCAGCAGTCACAGGGATCGGAGCACCGGGGAGCTGTTTTTT,CASSHRDRSTGELFF,TRBJ2-2,TRBV12-3/TRBV12-4,few,-
TGTGCCAGCGGGACCGACAGCCACAATGAGCAGTTCTTC,CASGTDSHNEQFF,TRBJ2-1,TRBV11-3,-,-